The source of this T cell receptor beta chain is a study of T cell responses to AZD1222 COVID-19 vaccine. Profiling relied on immunoSEQ multiplex PCR, and the TCRdb table lists in-frame clones only, not all of them. The sample has some 150,000 clones; 70% to 90% are singletons. The germline gives CDR1 MNHEY, CDR2 SMNVEV (reference sequence). J gave up 6 bases and V 8 bases, and 6 bases lay outside the gene matches. This CDR3 is 13 amino acids long. General observations from the study: Scientists sampled the repertoires only once the peak T cell response had passed. Within unmutated variant regions lay the reported targets of nearly half of spike-specific TCRs.

As for this clone: What it recognizes is unknown.

This clonotype was sampled from an adult who received the MenACWY meningococcal vaccine as a control. This chain links TRBV27 with TRBJ2-2; 7 bases agree with TRBD1. This material consisted of peripheral blood, taken 28 days after the second dose of the MenACWY control vaccine. DNA for the CDR3: TGTGCCAGCGGATACAGGGGAGCCGGGGAGCTGTTTTTT. Residues: CASGYRGAGELFF.